This T cell receptor (beta chain) stems from a study of metastatic and nonmetastatic thyroid tumors (dated by TCRdb to 2020 to 2021). Looking at the study overall: For patients with malignant and with benign thyroid disease, the researchers compared repertoires between peripheral blood samples and tumor or nodule tissue samples. On the study overall, not on this receptor specifically: TCR beta diversity was reported as significantly higher in malignant tumors than in benign nodules, in both blood and tumor samples.

From cysteine to phenylalanine, the CDR3 is 15 amino acids long. The retained sequence is limited to the CDR3, 45 bases, with the frame set at the first base. The germline V gene gives CDR1 as SGHRS and CDR2 as YFSETQ. The V end loses 4 bases and the J end loses 4 bases, and a stretch of 14 bases separates them. Receptors were amplified or captured by PCR. Sequenced using an Illumina HiSeq 4000. High-throughput sequencing was used to profile the TCR beta-chain CDR3 region of each patient. In the authors' own workflow: CDR3 differences across clinicopathological groups were used to build a classifier for discriminating distant-metastatic papillary thyroid cancer patients. The Shannon index was used to assess repertoire diversity, and the Morisita-Horn index was used to assess tumor-blood repertoire similarity. TCRdb trimmed the raw reads at Q25, called clones with MiXCR and kept productive beta chains. In this record, the V and J calls reflect TCRdb's handling and not the investigators' own analysis. The sample table shows tens of thousands of clones, and around an eighth are seen once. Roughly 13% of the sample comes from the top ten.

No patient had received any treatment before thyroid surgery. Using T-cell receptor beta sequencing, the study looked back at clinical samples from patients collected from about 2012 to 2018. This clone was recorded at least ten times. Its antigen is unknown. No base quality values were provided; no much bigger clone lies one nucleotide off. Sequencing was done on a sample of blood. This sequence originates from a female donor with papillary thyroid cancer or a benign thyroid nodule (not recorded which). Some clones in this sample may be carry-over from other donors' samples. The chain joins TRBV5-1 to TRBJ2-2, with the D segment identity uncertain. CDR3 reads: CASSPQAVTTGELFF. In nucleotides, the sequence is TGCGCCAGCAGCCCCCAGGCGGTCACCACCGGGGAGCTGTTTTTT.